Below are 25 T cell receptor beta chains sequenced from a single sample in a study of blood T cell repertoires in COVID-19. TCRdb keeps only in-frame clones here, not all; method: immunoSEQ multiplex PCR. Among 140,000 or so clones listed, around 83% were seen once. The sample comprised peripheral blood. The receptors shown here come from a woman aged 80 or over with acute or convalescent COVID-19.

This clone appeared many times. CDR3 nucleotide sequence: TGTGCCAGCAGCTTAGTCCAGCTAAGAGGTGTTGGGAACACCATATATTTT. Protein: CASSLVQLRGVGNTIYF. The J gene is TRBJ1-3, the V gene TRBV7-6, with D hard to call. From germline, CDR1 is SGHVS and CDR2 FNYEAQ. The CDR3 consists of 17 residues. V was clipped by 1 base and J by 7 bases, with 20 bases between them.

The J gene is TRBJ1-2, the V gene TRBV6-5; D is uncertain. The CDR3 length is 11 residues. The germline V gene encodes CDR1 MNHEY and CDR2 SVGAGI. Between the trimmed V and J ends, which lost 6 bases and 4 bases, there was a span of 6 bases. CDR3 coding DNA: TGTGCCAGCAGCTCCCCCTATGGCTACACCTTC. Protein product: CASSSPYGYTF.

The chain carries TRBV5-1 and TRBJ1-5; D may be TRBD1 (6 bases). The CDR3 loop spans 14 amino acids. V lost 0 bases to trimming and J lost 9 bases, with 13 bases between them. Germline V gene lookup returns CDR1 SGHRS and CDR2 YFSETQ. CDR3 DNA: TGCGCCAGCAGCTTGGACCTCGGGGACACGCCCCAGCATTTT. Its translation: CASSLDLGDTPQHF. Full variable domain (rest looked up from reference TRBV5-1 and TRBJ1-5): KAGVTQTPRYLIKTRGQQVTLSCSPISGHRSVSWYQQTPGQGLQFLFEYFSETQRNKGNFPGRFSGRQFSNSRSEMNVSTLELGDSALYLCASSLDLGDTPQHFGDGTRLSIL.

The chain has TRBV20-1 and TRBJ1-5; D possibly corresponds to TRBD1 (6 bases). Germline V gene lookup returns CDR1 DFQATT and CDR2 SNEGSKA (reference sequence). Trimming removed 3 bases at V and 1 base at J, with 13 bases between. This CDR3 region has 15 residues. The CDR3 is CSASNEGGSNQPQHF. The CDR3 bases are TGCAGTGCTAGTAACGAGGGGGGGAGCAATCAGCCCCAGCATTTT.

This clone appeared a few times. The chain recombines TRBV19 with TRBJ2-3; 8 bases agree with TRBD1. V lost 6 bases and J lost 0; bases outside the gene matches: 2. The CDR3 sequence is 14 residues long. Germline V gene lookup returns CDR1 LNHDA and CDR2 SQIVND (reference sequence). The CDR3 bases are TGTGCCAGTAGAAGGACAGGGAGCACAGATACGCAGTATTTT. Translated: CASRRTGSTDTQYF.

CDR3 region: CASSLSQYDQPQHF. The CDR3 nucleotides read TGTGCCAGCAGCTTAAGTCAGTACGATCAGCCCCAGCATTTT. The gene calls are TRBV7-9 and TRBJ1-5; D is ambiguous. The CDR3 is 14 residues long. Deletions cut 2 bases from V and 5 bases from J, with 10 bases between. CDR1 is SEHNR, CDR2 FQNEAQ, per germline (reference sequence). Full variable domain (rest looked up from reference TRBV7-9 and TRBJ1-5): DTGVSQNPRHKITKRGQNVTFRCDPISEHNRLYWYRQTLGQGPEFLTYFQNEAQLEKSRLLSDRFSAERPKGSFSTLEIQRTEQGDSAMYLCASSLSQYDQPQHFGDGTRLSIL.

V and J are TRBV7-3 and TRBJ1-1; D ambiguous. V was pared by 5 bases and J by 0 bases, with 10 bases between. Germline loops: CDR1 SGHTA, CDR2 FQGTGA. CDR3 length: 14 amino acids. The CDR3 DNA is TGTGCCAGCAGCCTCCGCGGAGTGAACACTGAAGCTTTCTTT. Its translation: CASSLRGVNTEAFF.

The chain links TRBV27 to TRBJ1-1; D is perhaps TRBD1 (6 bases). Per the germline V gene, CDR1 is MNHEY and CDR2 is SMNVEV (reference sequence). Trimming took off 4 bases at V and 1 base at J, with 13 bases between the two ends. CDR3 size: 15 residues. CDR3 bases: TGTGCCAGCAGTTCCCCCCAGGGGAGGAACACTGAAGCTTTCTTT. Translated: CASSSPQGRNTEAFF.

V usage is TRBV5-1 and J usage is TRBJ1-4; 7 bases match TRBD1. Looked up from germline, CDR1 is SGHRS and CDR2 is YFSETQ. V was pared by 4 bases and J by 2 bases, with 8 bases of the junction left unmatched. CDR3 length: 16 amino acids. CDR3 protein: CASSRRQGGTNEKLFF. The CDR3 nucleotides read TGCGCCAGCAGCCGTAGACAGGGCGGCACTAATGAAAAACTGTTTTTT. Supplemented by reference TRBV5-1 and TRBJ1-4, the full variable domain reads KAGVTQTPRYLIKTRGQQVTLSCSPISGHRSVSWYQQTPGQGLQFLFEYFSETQRNKGNFPGRFSGRQFSNSRSEMNVSTLELGDSALYLCASSRRQGGTNEKLFFGSGTQLSVL.

The chain recombines TRBV6-2 or TRBV6-3 with TRBJ1-5; D may be TRBD1 (5 bases). CDR3 length equals 14 residues. The V end was cut by 3 bases, the J end by 9 bases, with 15 bases between. CDR1 is MNHEY, CDR2 SVGEGT, per germline. The DNA for the CDR3 is TGTGCCAGCAGTTATGGTTCGCGTCAGGGGCCCCAGCATTTT. It specifies CASSYGSRQGPQHF.

The rearrangement links TRBV27 to TRBJ1-2; tentatively, D is TRBD1 (6 bases). CDR1 MNHEY and CDR2 SMNVEV come from the germline V gene (reference sequence). V lost 2 bases to trimming and J lost 4 bases, with 8 bases between them. CDR3 length: 13 residues. CDR3 residues: CASSLGQFYGYTF. The CDR3 bases are TGTGCCAGCAGTTTAGGACAGTTCTATGGCTACACCTTC.

This clone was counted a few times. The chain links TRBV7-9 to TRBJ1-2, with D maybe TRBD1 (5 bases). The length of the CDR3 is 16 residues. Germline-derived CDR1 and CDR2 are SEHNR and FQNEAQ (reference sequence). With 1 base removed from V and 2 bases from J, the gap between germline ends came to 14 bases. CDR3 coding DNA: TGTGCCAGCAGCTTAGGGCCCACAGGATACAACTATGGCTACACCTTC. Protein sequence: CASSLGPTGYNYGYTF.

This clone was seen just once. The chain carries TRBV7-9 and TRBJ1-1, with D perhaps matching TRBD1 (5 bases). Germline CDR1 and CDR2: SEHNR and FQNEAQ (reference sequence). The V end was cut by 1 base, the J end by 1 base, with 13 bases between. This CDR3 comprises 16 residues. CDR3 in DNA: TGTGCCAGCAGCTTAGATGGGGCGGGATCGAACACTGAAGCTTTCTTT. This gives the protein CASSLDGAGSNTEAFF.

The CDR3 here is CASSLALGQGASDTQYF. The DNA for the CDR3 is TGTGCCAGCAGCTTGGCCTTAGGACAGGGGGCTTCAGATACGCAGTATTTT. The chain couples TRBV5-4 to TRBJ2-3, with TRBD1 matching 11 bases. The CDR3 covers 17 residues. The V and J ends lost 0 bases and 4 bases, in that order; junction bases with no gene match: 7. From germline, CDR1 is SGHNT and CDR2 YYREEE (reference sequence).

This clone was picked up a small number of times. This chain links TRBV12-3 or TRBV12-4 with TRBJ1-2; no reliable D call. The CDR3 is 13 amino acids. The V end lost 6 bases, the J end lost 4 bases, and 12 bases lay between the germline ends. The CDR3 region is CASSPPTVYGYTF. In DNA form, the CDR3 reads TGTGCCAGCAGCCCTCCCACAGTCTATGGCTACACCTTC.

This chain links TRBV5-1 with TRBJ2-4, with 7 bases fitting TRBD1. After removal of 1 base from V and 6 bases from J, the junction contained 4 bases not matched to a gene. The CDR3 totals 14 residues. Germline assignment: CDR1 SGHRS and CDR2 YFSETQ. CDR3 region: CASSLSQGSNIQYF. DNA for the CDR3: TGCGCCAGCAGCTTGTCACAGGGGTCAAACATTCAGTACTTC.

This clone appeared a single time. This chain links TRBV27 with TRBJ2-7, with no clear D. V shed 10 bases and J shed 6 bases, with 13 bases lying between them. Per germline, CDR1 MNHEY and CDR2 SMNVEV (reference sequence). This CDR3 is built from 11 residues. The CDR3 DNA reads as TGTGCCACCCACGGCGGCCTCGAGCAGTACTTC. Its protein product is CATHGGLEQYF.

This sequence joins TRBV10-3 and TRBJ1-1, with D possibly matching TRBD1 (6 bases). CDR3 length: 13 residues. The V gene's germline CDR1 is ENHRY and CDR2 SYGVKD. V was trimmed by 9 bases and J by 3 bases, leaving 14 bases between them. The CDR3 sequence is CAMTQGSDTEAFF. CDR3 DNA sequence: TGTGCCATGACACAGGGTAGTGACACTGAAGCTTTCTTT.

J is TRBJ2-5 and V is TRBV15; 11 bases match TRBD1. Germline trimming cut 5 bases from V and 5 bases from J; bases unmatched to any gene: 7. CDR3 size: 15 residues. Germline CDR1 LNHNV, CDR2 YYDKDF (reference sequence). CDR3: CATSRPGTGGETQYF. In DNA, the CDR3 is TGTGCCACCAGCCGCCCCGGGACAGGGGGTGAGACCCAGTACTTC.

This chain links TRBV7-2 with TRBJ1-5; 11 positions match TRBD1. The trim removed 4 bases at V and 0 bases at J, leaving 5 bases unmatched. Germline V gives CDR1 SGHTA, CDR2 FQGNSA. This CDR3 spans 17 amino acids. The CDR3 spells CASSSDRGPYSNQPQHF. The DNA for the CDR3 is TGTGCCAGCAGCTCGGACAGGGGGCCGTATAGCAATCAGCCCCAGCATTTT.

This sequence joins TRBV4-3 and TRBJ1-5; TRBD1 might be the D (5 bases). The CDR3 runs 13 residues. Germline values: CDR1 LGHNA, CDR2 YSLEER. Trimming cost V 4 bases and J 3 bases, with 7 bases left between them. The CDR3 spells CASSPRVNQPQHF. The CDR3 DNA follows: TGCGCCAGCAGCCCCAGGGTCAATCAGCCCCAGCATTTT.

This chain joins TRBV30 and TRBJ1-2; a weak D match, TRBD1 (6 bases). The CDR3 consists of 15 residues. Germline assignment: CDR1 GTSNPN and CDR2 SVGIG (reference sequence). The V and J ends lost 4 bases and 1 base respectively, with 16 bases between them. The chain's CDR3 is CAWTLGGRVNYGYTF. The CDR3 nucleotides read TGTGCCTGGACCCTAGGGGGTAGGGTTAACTATGGCTACACCTTC.

The chain has TRBV6-4 and TRBJ1-5; unclear D gene. V was shortened by 10 bases and J by 10 bases, with 14 bases between the two germline ends. The CDR3 spans 11 residues. CDR1 and CDR2 from the germline V gene are MRHNA and SNTAGT. The CDR3 spells CAIEARGPQHF. The CDR3 bases are TGTGCCATCGAAGCCCGAGGACCCCAGCATTTT.

V usage is TRBV27 and J usage is TRBJ1-4; 9 bases map to TRBD1. The length of the CDR3 is 16 residues. Germline V CDR1 and CDR2: MNHEY, SMNVEV (reference sequence). Trimming took 5 bases from V and 6 from J; bases not matched to a gene: 10. The CDR3 here is CASSTFHRGPDEKLFF. The CDR3 DNA reads TGTGCCAGCAGTACTTTTCACAGGGGGCCAGATGAAAAACTGTTTTTT.

V usage is TRBV13 and J usage is TRBJ1-5; 8 nucleotides match TRBD1. Germline V CDR1 and CDR2: PRHDT, FYEKMQ (reference sequence). This CDR3 has 14 residues. Trimming at V came to 3 bases and at J to 4 bases, leaving 2 bases not matched to a gene. CDR3 DNA sequence: TGTGCCAGCAGCTTCCAGGGGGCAAATCAGCCCCAGCATTTT. Encoded protein: CASSFQGANQPQHF.